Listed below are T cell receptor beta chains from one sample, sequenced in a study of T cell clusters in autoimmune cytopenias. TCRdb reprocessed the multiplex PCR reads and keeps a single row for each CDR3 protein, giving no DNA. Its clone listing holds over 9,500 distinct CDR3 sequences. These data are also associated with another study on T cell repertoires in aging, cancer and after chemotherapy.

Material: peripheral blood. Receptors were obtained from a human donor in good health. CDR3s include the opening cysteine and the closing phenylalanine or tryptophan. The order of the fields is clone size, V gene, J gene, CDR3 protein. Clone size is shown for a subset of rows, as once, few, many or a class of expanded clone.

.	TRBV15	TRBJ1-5	CATSRDRMRSNQPQHF
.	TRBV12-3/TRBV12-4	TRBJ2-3	CASSYSGGADTQYF
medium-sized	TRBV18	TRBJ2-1	CASSSPSASFYNEQFF
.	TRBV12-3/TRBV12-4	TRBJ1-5	CASSLNGRVQPQHF
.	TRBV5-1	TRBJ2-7	CASSFLTGSYEQYF
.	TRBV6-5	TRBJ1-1	CASSYSRNTEAFF
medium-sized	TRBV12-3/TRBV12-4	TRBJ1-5	CASSLPPDQPQHF
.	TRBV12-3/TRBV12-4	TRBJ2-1	CASTRRTGTGPYNEQFF
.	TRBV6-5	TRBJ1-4	CASSSLGLEKLFF
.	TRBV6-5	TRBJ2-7	CASSEGAGGSYEQYF
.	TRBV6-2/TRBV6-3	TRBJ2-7	CASSRDRAYEQYF
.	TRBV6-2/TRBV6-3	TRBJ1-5	CASSYQGPQHF
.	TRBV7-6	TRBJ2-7	CASSRIPTTSGSSYEQYF
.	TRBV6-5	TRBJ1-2	CASSYSIAQGYYGYTF
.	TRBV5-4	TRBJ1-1	CASSLAGQGVNTEAFF
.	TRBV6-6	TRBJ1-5	CASSTGTRDQPQHF
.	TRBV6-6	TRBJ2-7	CASSYSSRAGRDEQYF
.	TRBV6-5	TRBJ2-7	CASSYGSLGGYEQYF
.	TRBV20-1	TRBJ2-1	CSARAGGGKRYNEQFF
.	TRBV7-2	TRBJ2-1	CASSLKGTGKSSYNEQFF
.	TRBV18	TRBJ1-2	CASSTLDKANYGYTF
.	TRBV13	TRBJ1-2	CASSSQGAGYGYTF
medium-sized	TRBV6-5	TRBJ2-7	CASSSAVRGTYEQYF
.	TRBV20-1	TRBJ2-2	CSARSTTGLFF
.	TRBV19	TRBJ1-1	CASSNTGGSAEAFF
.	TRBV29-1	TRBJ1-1	CSVSHLTGTGKNTEAFF
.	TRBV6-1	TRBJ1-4	CASKDTWGIEKLFF
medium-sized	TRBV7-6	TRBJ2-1	CASSLAPSNEQFF
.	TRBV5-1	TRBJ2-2	CASRPVHGELFF
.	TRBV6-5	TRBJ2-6	CASSSALSSGANVLTF
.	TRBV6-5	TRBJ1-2	CASSPRTEYGYTF
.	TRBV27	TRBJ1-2	CASKAGENYGYTF
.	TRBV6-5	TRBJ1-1	CASSGQGRTEAFF
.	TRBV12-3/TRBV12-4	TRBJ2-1	CASSLAALSGGDYNEQFF
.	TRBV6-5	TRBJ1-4	CASRTTSPRTNEKLFF
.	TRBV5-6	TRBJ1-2	CASSFRRGGFWTF
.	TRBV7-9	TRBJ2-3	CASSIDRTSTDTQYF